Listed below are T cell receptor beta chains from one sample, sequenced in a study of tumor-infiltrating lymphocytes in localized non-small cell lung cancer. Assay used: immunoSEQ multiplex PCR; TCRdb lists only in-frame clones, some missing. The sample yields about 11,000 clones, approximately 86% seen once. The material sequenced was uninvolved lung tissue not adjacent to the tumor. The receptors derive from a human donor with non-small cell lung cancer. Each CDR3 is given with its conserved first and last residue. D genes are given only for firm matches. Clone size is stated in some rows and not others, as once, few, many or a class when expanded.

j_call d_call v_call clone_size cdr3_nt cdr3_aa
TRBJ1-3 NA TRBV7-9 NA TGTGCCAGCAGTTACGCAGGGTCCTGGGGAAACACCATATATTTT CASSYAGSWGNTIYF
TRBJ1-2 NA TRBV2 NA TGTGCCAGCAGTGAAAGTCGCAGGGAAAGTGGCTACACCTTC CASSESRRESGYTF
TRBJ2-3 NA TRBV29-1 NA TGCAGCGGCCTAAAAACAGATACGCAGTATTTT CSGLKTDTQYF
TRBJ2-1 NA TRBV7-8 NA TGTGCCAGCAGCTTAGGACTAGGATATGAGCAGTTCTTC CASSLGLGYEQFF
TRBJ1-2 NA TRBV7-9 NA TGTGCCAGCAGCTCGAGTCTAGGGCCGGGCTACACCTTC CASSSSLGPGYTF
TRBJ2-7 TRBD1 TRBV11-2 NA TGTGCCAGCAGCTTAGCAGGGACAGGGAATTTAGGCGAGCAGTACTTC CASSLAGTGNLGEQYF
TRBJ1-1 NA TRBV7-8 NA TGTGCCAGCAGCTTCGACAGACAGTCACAAGCTTTCTTT CASSFDRQSQAFF
TRBJ1-5 NA TRBV20-1 NA TGCAGTGCAAGTACCGTCGGGCCCCAGCATTTT CSASTVGPQHF
TRBJ1-1 TRBD1 TRBV18 NA TGTGCCAGCTCACCTGGGACAGGGGGGAACACTGAAGCTTTCTTT CASSPGTGGNTEAFF
TRBJ1-2 NA TRBV19 NA TGTGCCAGTAGTATTTTACGAGATTATGGCTACACCTTC CASSILRDYGYTF
TRBJ1-3 NA TRBV11-2 NA TGTGCCAGCAGCCAGATGCCCGGGGGTCTCTCTGGAAACACCATATATTTT CASSQMPGGLSGNTIYF
TRBJ2-5 NA TRBV7-9 few TGTGCCAGCAGCTTGATACAGGCCCAAGAGACCCAGTACTTC CASSLIQAQETQYF
TRBJ1-4 NA TRBV4-1 NA TGCGCCAGCAGCCAAGCCCGGCTTCCGGGGACCGAAAAACTGTTTTTT CASSQARLPGTEKLFF
TRBJ2-1 NA TRBV6-5 NA TGTGCCAGCAGTTATGGTCCAGGGAAGAACCATGAGCAGTTCTTC CASSYGPGKNHEQFF
TRBJ2-2 NA TRBV4-1 medium-sized TGCGCCAGCAGCCAAGGGGAGCAGTCTAGCGGGGAGCTGTTTTTT CASSQGEQSSGELFF
TRBJ2-3 NA TRBV7-9 NA TGTGCCAGCAGCTTGGGTTCTAGCACAGATACGCAGTATTTT CASSLGSSTDTQYF
TRBJ2-7 TRBD1 TRBV7-3 NA TGTGCCAGCAGCTTCTTGGGACAGGGGTTAGACGAGCAGTACTTC CASSFLGQGLDEQYF
TRBJ2-3 NA TRBV18 once TGTGCCAGCTCACCGACCGGGGGTACAGATACGCAGTATTTT CASSPTGGTDTQYF